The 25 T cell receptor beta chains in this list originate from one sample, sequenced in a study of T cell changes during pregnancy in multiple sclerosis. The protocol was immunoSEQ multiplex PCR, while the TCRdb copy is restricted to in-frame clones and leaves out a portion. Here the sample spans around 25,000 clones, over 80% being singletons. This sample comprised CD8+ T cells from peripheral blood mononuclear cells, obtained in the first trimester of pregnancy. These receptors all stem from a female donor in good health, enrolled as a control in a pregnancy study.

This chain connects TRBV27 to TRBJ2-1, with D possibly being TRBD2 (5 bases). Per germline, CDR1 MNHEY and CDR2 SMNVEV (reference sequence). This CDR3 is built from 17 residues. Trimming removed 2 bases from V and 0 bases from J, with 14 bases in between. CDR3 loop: CASSLLPSGGSYNEQFF. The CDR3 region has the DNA TGTGCCAGCAGTTTACTACCCAGCGGCGGCTCCTACAATGAGCAGTTCTTC.

CDR3 loop: CASSVPGQGFEAFF. The CDR3 DNA reads TGTGCCAGTAGTGTCCCGGGACAGGGTTTTGAAGCTTTCTTT. The rearrangement links TRBV19 to TRBJ1-1, with 9 nucleotides matching TRBD1. V was clipped by 5 bases and J by 7 bases; unmatched bases: 8. This CDR3 comprises 14 residues. In germline, CDR1 is LNHDA, CDR2 SQIVND (reference sequence). The whole variable domain, filled in from reference TRBV19 and TRBJ1-1, reads DGGITQSPKYLFRKEGQNVTLSCEQNLNHDAMYWYRQDPGQGLRLIYYSQIVNDFQKGDIAEGYSVSREKKESFPLTVTSAQKNPTAFYLCASSVPGQGFEAFFGQGTRLTVV.

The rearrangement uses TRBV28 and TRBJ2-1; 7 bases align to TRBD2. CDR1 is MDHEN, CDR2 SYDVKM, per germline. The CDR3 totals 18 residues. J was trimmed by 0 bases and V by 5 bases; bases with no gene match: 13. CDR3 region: CASSIGREGLSSYNEQFF. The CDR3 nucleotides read TGTGCCAGCAGTATAGGGAGGGAGGGTTTGAGCTCCTACAATGAGCAGTTCTTC.

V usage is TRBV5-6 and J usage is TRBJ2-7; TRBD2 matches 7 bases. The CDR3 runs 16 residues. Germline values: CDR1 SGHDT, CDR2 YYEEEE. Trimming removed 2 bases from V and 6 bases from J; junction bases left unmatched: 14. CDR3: CASSFTLADKTCEQYF. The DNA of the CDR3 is TGTGCCAGCAGCTTCACCCTAGCGGATAAAACCTGCGAGCAGTACTTC.

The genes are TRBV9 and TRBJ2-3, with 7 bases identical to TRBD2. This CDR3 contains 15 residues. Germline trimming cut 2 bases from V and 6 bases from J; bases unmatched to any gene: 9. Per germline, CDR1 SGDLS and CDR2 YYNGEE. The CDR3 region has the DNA TGTGCCAGCAGCGTGTTCTTCCGGGGGGAGGATACGCAGTATTTT. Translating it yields CASSVFFRGEDTQYF.

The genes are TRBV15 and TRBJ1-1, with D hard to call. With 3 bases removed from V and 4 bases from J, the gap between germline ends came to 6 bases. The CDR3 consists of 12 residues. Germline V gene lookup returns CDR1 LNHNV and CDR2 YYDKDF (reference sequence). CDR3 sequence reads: CATSSLSTEAFF. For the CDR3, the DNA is TGTGCCACCAGCAGCCTGTCCACTGAAGCTTTCTTT.

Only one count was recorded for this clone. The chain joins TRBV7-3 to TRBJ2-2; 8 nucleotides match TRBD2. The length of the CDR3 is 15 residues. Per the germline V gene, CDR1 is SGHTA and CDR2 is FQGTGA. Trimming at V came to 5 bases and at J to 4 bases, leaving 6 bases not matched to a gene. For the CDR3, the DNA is TGTGCCAGCAGCCCCACCGGGGGGGCCACCGGGGAGCTGTTTTTT. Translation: CASSPTGGATGELFF.

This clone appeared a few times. The CDR3 nucleotides read TGTGCCAGCAGCGGGACAGCGGGAGAACCAAACAATGAGCAGTTCTTC. It codes for CASSGTAGEPNNEQFF. The genes are TRBV6-4 and TRBJ2-1, with D possibly being TRBD2 (8 bases). V lost 6 bases and J lost 5, with 20 bases in between. CDR3 length: 16 amino acids. From germline, CDR1 is MRHNA and CDR2 SNTAGT.

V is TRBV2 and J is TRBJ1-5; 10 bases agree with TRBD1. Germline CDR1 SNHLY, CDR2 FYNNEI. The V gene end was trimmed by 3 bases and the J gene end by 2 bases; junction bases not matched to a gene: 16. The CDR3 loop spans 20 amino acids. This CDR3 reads CASSEGTVRTGGWGNQPQHF. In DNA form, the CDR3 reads TGTGCCAGCAGTGAGGGTACGGTTAGGACAGGGGGTTGGGGCAATCAGCCCCAGCATTTT.

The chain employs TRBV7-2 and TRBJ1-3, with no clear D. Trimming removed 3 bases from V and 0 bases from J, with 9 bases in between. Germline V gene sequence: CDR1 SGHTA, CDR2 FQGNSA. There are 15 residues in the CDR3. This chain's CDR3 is CASSLGLGSGNTIYF. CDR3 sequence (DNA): TGTGCCAGCAGCTTGGGCCTTGGCTCTGGAAACACCATATATTTT.

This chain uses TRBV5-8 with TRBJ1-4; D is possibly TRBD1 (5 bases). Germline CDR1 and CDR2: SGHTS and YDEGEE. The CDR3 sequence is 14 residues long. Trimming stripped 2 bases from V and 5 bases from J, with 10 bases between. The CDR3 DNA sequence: TGTGCCAGCAGCTTAGGGGTTCTCAATGAAAAACTGTTTTTT. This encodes CASSLGVLNEKLFF.

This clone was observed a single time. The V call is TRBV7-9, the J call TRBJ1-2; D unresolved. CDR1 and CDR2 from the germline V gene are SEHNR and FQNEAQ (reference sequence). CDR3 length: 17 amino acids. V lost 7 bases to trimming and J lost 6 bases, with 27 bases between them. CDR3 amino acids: CASTHAEGRGARDGYTF. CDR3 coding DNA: TGTGCCAGCACTCATGCAGAAGGACGGGGAGCGCGGGATGGCTACACCTTC.

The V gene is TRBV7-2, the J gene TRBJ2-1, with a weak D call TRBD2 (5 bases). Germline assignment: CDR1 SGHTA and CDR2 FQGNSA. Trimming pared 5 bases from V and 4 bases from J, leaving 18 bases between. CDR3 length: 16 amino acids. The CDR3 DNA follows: TGTGCCAGCAGCCCTGGAAGCCTAGCTGGGTACAATGAGCAGTTCTTC. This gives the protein CASSPGSLAGYNEQFF.

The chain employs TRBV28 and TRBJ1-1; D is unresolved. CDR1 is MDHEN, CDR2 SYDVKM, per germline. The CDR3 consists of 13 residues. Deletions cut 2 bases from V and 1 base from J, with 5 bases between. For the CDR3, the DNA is TGTGCCAGCAGTTTACCAGGGAACACTGAAGCTTTCTTT. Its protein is CASSLPGNTEAFF.

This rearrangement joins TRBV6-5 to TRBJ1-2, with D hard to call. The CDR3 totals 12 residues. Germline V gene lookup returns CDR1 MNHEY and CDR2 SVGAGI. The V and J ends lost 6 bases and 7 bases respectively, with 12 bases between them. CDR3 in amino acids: CASRTQDGGYTF. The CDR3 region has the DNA TGTGCCAGCAGGACCCAGGATGGTGGCTACACCTTC.

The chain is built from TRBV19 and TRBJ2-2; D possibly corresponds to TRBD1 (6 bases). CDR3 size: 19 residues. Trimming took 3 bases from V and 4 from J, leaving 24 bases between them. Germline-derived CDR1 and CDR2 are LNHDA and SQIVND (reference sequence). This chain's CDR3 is CASSILVFGDKVITGELFF. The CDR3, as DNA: TGTGCCAGTAGTATTCTGGTTTTCGGGGACAAAGTCATCACCGGGGAGCTGTTTTTT.

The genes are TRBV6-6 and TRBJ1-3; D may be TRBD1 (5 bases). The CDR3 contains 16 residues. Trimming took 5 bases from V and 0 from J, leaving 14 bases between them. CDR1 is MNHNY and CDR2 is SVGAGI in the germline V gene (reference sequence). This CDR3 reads CASSPLETVSGNTIYF. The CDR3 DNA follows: TGTGCCAGCAGTCCTTTGGAGACAGTCTCTGGAAACACCATATATTTT.

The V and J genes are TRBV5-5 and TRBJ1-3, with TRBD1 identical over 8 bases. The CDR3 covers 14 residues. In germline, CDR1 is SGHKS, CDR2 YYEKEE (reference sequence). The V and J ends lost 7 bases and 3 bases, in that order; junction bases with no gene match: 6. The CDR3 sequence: CASRLTGVGNTIYF. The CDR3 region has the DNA TGTGCCAGCCGATTGACAGGGGTTGGAAACACCATATATTTT.

CDR3 in DNA: TGTGCCAGCAGCTTAACAAGGGGAGATACGCAGTATTTT. It yields the protein CASSLTRGDTQYF. This sequence joins TRBV7-3 and TRBJ2-3; tentative D call: TRBD1 (5 bases). Looked up from germline, CDR1 is SGHTA and CDR2 is FQGTGA. Trimming took 0 bases from V and 5 from J, leaving 6 bases between them. The CDR3 contains 13 residues. Drawing the rest from reference TRBV7-3 and TRBJ2-3, the complete variable domain is GAGVSQTPSNKVTEKGKYVELRCDPISGHTALYWYRQSLGQGPEFLIYFQGTGAADDSGLPNDRFFAVRPEGSVSTLKIQRTERGDSAVYLCASSLTRGDTQYFGPGTRLTVL.

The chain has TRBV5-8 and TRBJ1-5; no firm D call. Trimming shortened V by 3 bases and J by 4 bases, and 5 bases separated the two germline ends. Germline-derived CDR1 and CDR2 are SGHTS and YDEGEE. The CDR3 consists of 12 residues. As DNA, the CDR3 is TGTGCCAGCAGCTCTATTAATCAGCCCCAGCATTTT. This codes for CASSSINQPQHF. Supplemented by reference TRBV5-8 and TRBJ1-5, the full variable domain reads EAGVTQSPTHLIKTRGQQATLRCSPISGHTSVYWYQQALGLGLQFLLWYDEGEERNRGNFPPRFSGRQFPNYSSELNVNALELEDSALYLCASSSINQPQHFGDGTRLSIL.

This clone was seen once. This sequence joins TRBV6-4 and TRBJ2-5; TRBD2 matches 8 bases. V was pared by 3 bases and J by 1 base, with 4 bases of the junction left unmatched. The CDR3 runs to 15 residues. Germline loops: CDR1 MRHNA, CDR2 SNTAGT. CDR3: CASSEQAGVQETQYF. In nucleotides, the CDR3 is TGTGCCAGCAGTGAGCAAGCGGGGGTCCAAGAGACCCAGTACTTC.

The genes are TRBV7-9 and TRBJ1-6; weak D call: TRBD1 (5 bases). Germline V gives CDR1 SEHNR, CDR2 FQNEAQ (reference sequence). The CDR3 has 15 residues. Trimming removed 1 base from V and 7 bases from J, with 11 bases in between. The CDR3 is CASSLGSRENSPLHF. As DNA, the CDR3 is TGTGCCAGCAGCTTAGGATCCAGGGAAAATTCACCCCTCCACTTT.

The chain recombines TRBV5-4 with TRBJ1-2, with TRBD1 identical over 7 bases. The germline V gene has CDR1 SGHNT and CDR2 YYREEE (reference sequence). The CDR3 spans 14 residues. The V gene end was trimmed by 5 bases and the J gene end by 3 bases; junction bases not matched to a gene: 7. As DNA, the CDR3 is TGTGCCAGCAGGGTTACAGGGGAGGACTATGGCTACACCTTC. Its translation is CASRVTGEDYGYTF.

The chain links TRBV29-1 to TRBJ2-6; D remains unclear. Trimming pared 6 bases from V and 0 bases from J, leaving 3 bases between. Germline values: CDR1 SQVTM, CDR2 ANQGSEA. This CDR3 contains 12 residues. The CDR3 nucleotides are TGCAGCGTCGGCTCTGGGGCCAACGTCCTGACTTTC. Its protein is CSVGSGANVLTF.

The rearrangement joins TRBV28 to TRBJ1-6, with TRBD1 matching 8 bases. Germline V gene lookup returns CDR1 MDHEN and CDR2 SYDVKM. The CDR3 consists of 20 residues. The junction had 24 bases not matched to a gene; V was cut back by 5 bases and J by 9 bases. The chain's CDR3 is CASSPVSAGTGKWNSSPLHF. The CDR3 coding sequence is TGTGCCAGCAGTCCAGTTTCCGCCGGGACAGGAAAGTGGAATTCTTCACCCCTCCACTTT.